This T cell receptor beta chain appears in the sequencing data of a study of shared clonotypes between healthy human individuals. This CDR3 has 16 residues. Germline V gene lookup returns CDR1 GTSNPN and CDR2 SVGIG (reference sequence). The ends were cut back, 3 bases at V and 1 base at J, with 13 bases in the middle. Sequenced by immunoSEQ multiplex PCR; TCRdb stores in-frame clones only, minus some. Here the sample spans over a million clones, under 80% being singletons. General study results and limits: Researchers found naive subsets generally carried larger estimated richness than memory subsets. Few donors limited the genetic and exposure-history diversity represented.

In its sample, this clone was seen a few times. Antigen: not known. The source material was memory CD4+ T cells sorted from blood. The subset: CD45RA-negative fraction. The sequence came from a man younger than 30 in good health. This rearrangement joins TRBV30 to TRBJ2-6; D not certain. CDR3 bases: TGTGCCTGGAGAAACCTCCGGCCTTCTGGGGCCAACGTCCTGACTTTC. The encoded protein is CAWRNLRPSGANVLTF. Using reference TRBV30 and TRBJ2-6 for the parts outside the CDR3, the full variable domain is SQTIHQWPATLVQPVGSPLSLECTVEGTSNPNLYWYRQAAGRGLQLLFYSVGIGQISSEVPQNLSASRPQDRQFILSSKKLLLSDSGFYLCAWRNLRPSGANVLTFGAGSRLTVL.